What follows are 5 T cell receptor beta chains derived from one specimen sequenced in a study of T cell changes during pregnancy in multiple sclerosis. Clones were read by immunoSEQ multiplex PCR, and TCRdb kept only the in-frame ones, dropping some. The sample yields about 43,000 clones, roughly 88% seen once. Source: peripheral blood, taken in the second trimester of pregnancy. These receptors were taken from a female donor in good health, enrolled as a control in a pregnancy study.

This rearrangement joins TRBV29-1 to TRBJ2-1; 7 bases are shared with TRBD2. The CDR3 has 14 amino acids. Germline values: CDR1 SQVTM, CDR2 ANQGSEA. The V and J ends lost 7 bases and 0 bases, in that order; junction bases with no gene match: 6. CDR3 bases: TGCAGCGGTAAGCGGGGTGGCTCCTACAATGAGCAGTTCTTC. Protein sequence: CSGKRGGSYNEQFF.

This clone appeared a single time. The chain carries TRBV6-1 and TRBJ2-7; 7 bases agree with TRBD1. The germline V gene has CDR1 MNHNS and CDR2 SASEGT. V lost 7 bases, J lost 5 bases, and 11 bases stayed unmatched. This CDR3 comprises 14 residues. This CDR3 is CASTRDRESHEQYF. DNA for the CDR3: TGTGCCAGCACCCGGGACAGAGAATCTCACGAGCAGTACTTC.

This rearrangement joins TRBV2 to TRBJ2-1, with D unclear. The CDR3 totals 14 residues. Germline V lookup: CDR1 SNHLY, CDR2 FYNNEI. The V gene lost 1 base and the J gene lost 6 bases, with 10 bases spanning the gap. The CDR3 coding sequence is TGTGCCAGCAGTGAAGTTCGGTCGGTCAATGAGCAGTTCTTC. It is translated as CASSEVRSVNEQFF.

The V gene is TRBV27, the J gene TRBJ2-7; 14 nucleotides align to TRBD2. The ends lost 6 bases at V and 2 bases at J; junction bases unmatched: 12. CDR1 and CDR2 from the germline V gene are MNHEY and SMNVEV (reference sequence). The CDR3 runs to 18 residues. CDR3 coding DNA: TGTGCCAGCAGCGCAGACCCAAGGGGACTAGCGGGGGCCTACGAGCAGTACTTC. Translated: CASSADPRGLAGAYEQYF.

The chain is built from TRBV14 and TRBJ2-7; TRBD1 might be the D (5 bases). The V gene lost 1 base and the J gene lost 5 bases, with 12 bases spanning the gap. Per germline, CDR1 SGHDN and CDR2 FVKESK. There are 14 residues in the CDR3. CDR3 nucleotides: TGTGCCAGCAGCCAAGCCCAGGGAATCGACGAGCAGTACTTC. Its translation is CASSQAQGIDEQYF.